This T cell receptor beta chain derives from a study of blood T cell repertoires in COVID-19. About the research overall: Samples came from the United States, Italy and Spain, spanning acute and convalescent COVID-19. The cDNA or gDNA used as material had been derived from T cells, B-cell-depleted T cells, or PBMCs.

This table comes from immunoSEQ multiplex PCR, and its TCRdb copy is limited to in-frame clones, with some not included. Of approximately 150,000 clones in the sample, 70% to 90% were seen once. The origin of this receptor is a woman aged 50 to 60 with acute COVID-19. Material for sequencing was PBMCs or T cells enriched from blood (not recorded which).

This CDR3 reads CASSQDRRMDEQFF. For the CDR3, the DNA is TGCGCCAGCAGCCAAGATCGGAGGATGGATGAGCAGTTCTTC. This chain connects TRBV4-1 to TRBJ2-1, with a weak D call TRBD2 (5 bases). Germline values: CDR1 MGHRA, CDR2 YSYEKL. This CDR3 has 14 residues. V lost 0 bases and J 8 bases, leaving 11 bases between the germline ends.